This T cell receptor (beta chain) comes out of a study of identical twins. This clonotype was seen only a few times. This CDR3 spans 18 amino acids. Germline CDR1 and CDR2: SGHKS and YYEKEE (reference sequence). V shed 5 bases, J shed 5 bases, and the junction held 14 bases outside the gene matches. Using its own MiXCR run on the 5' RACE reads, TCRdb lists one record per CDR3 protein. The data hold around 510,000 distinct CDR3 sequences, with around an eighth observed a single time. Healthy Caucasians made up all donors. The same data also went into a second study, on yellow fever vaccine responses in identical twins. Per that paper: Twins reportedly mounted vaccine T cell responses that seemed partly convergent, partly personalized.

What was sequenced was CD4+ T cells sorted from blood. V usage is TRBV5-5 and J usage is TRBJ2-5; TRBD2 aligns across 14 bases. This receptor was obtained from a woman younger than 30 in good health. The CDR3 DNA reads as TGTGCCAGCAGTTTGCTCCGACTAGCGGGAGGGGAGGGCGAGACCCAGTACTTC. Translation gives CASSLLRLAGGEGETQYF. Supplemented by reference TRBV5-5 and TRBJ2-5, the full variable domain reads DAGVTQSPTHLIKTRGQQVTLRCSPISGHKSVSWYQQVLGQGPQFIFQYYEKEERGRGNFPDRFSARQFPNYSSELNVNALLLGDSALYLCASSLLRLAGGEGETQYFGPGTRLLVL.